This T cell receptor (beta chain) was recovered during a study of shared clonotypes between healthy human individuals. Points from the study as a whole: Sorted-subset sequencing was shown by rarefaction to be incomplete despite large depth.

As processed by the authors: Filtering of immunoSEQ junctional sequences could not match full-length read filtering. Data came from immunoSEQ multiplex PCR; TCRdb stores just in-frame clones and leaves some out. V, J and clone size reflect that table, while D and trimming were determined from the DNA. The data show about 1.1 million clones, approximately 80% seen once. With regard to this clone: As yet, its antigen is unknown.

Germline lookup yields CDR1 SGHTA and CDR2 FQGNSA. V was pared by 5 bases and J by 0 bases, with 14 bases between. This CDR3 has 16 amino acids. The material sequenced was memory CD4+ T cells from PBMCs. The sample's subset: CD45RA-negative fraction. The chain is built from TRBV7-2 and TRBJ2-1; D uncertain. The TCR originated in a man younger than 35 in good health. Some clones in this sample may be carry-over from other donors' samples. Here the CDR3 reads CASSQGKYGSYNEQFF. In DNA form, the CDR3 reads TGTGCCAGCAGCCAAGGAAAATACGGCTCCTACAATGAGCAGTTCTTC. Full variable domain (remainder filled in from reference TRBV7-2 and TRBJ2-1): GAGVSQSPSNKVTEKGKDVELRCDPISGHTALYWYRQSLGQGLEFLIYFQGNSAPDKSGLPSDRFSAERTGGSVSTLTIQRTQQEDSAVYLCASSQGKYGSYNEQFFGPGTRLTVL.